These 15 T cell receptor beta chains were all obtained from the same sample, sequenced in a study of CD8+ T cells in alopecia areata. RNA extraction and reverse transcription yielded cDNA as sequencing template. TCRdb keeps only in-frame clones here, not all; method: immunoSEQ multiplex PCR. In the table there are 190,000 or so clones, around 50% of which are singletons. Stated treatment: oral pan-JAK inhibitor, 5-10 mg twice daily. Sequencing was performed on CD8+ T cells sorted from blood, taken at week 24, from a patient treated with tofacitinib. The receptors here all came from a human donor with alopecia areata.

The gene calls are TRBV5-1 and TRBJ1-6, with D uncertain. Germline V gene data show CDR1 as SGHRS and CDR2 as YFSETQ. Trimming took off 2 bases at V and 7 bases at J, with 7 bases between the two ends. This CDR3 is built from 13 residues. CDR3: CASSFRANSPLHF. CDR3 bases: TGCGCCAGCAGCTTCCGGGCCAATTCACCCCTCCACTTT.

This chain links TRBV12-5 with TRBJ2-7; D remains unclear. There are 11 residues in the CDR3. The V and J ends lost 3 bases and 5 bases respectively, with 5 bases between them. Germline CDR1 is LGHNT and CDR2 is FRNRAP. CDR3 DNA: TGTGCTAGTGGTTTTTACGACGAGCAGTACTTC. Translation gives CASGFYDEQYF.

This chain links TRBV9 with TRBJ2-1, with TRBD1 matching 7 bases. There are 15 residues in the CDR3. The V gene's germline CDR1 is SGDLS and CDR2 YYNGEE. V lost 3 bases and J lost 2; bases outside the gene matches: 5. Written as DNA, the CDR3 is TGTGCCAGCAGCGATACAGGGGCGGCCTACAATGAGCAGTTCTTC. Its protein product is CASSDTGAAYNEQFF.

The sample holds one count of this clone. The chain joins TRBV12-5 to TRBJ1-2; 11 bases align to TRBD1. This CDR3 region has 16 residues. Losses at the gene ends were 7 bases for V and 5 bases for J; bases not matched to a gene: 12. Germline CDR1 LGHNT, CDR2 FRNRAP. CDR3 bases: TGTGCTAGTGACCCGGGACAGGGGGGATTGGGGTATGGCTACACCTTC. Amino acid sequence: CASDPGQGGLGYGYTF.

This clone was observed a handful of times. The genes are TRBV28 and TRBJ2-1, with D uncertain. Germline CDR1 reads MDHEN; CDR2 reads SYDVKM. V was pared by 2 bases and J by 8 bases, with 4 bases between. This CDR3 comprises 11 residues. Here the CDR3 DNA reads TGTGCCAGCAGTTTAGGATATGAGCAGTTCTTC. This translates into CASSLGYEQFF. The full variable domain, completed using reference TRBV28 and TRBJ2-1, is DVKVTQSSRYLVKRTGEKVFLECVQDMDHENMFWYRQDPGLGLRLIYFSYDVKMKEKGDIPEGYSVSREKKERFSLILESASTNQTSMYLCASSLGYEQFFGPGTRLTVL.

The V gene is TRBV5-6, the J gene TRBJ1-2; the D is unclear. This CDR3 contains 12 residues. Trimming left V 4 bases short and J 7 bases short, with 11 bases between. In germline, CDR1 is SGHDT, CDR2 YYEEEE. The CDR3 loop is CASSRTGSGYTF. In DNA form, the CDR3 reads TGTGCCAGCAGCCGAACGGGAAGTGGCTACACCTTC.

This clone was found a few times. The chain recombines TRBV10-3 with TRBJ2-3; unclear D gene. The germline CDR1 and CDR2 sequences are ENHRY and SYGVKD. This CDR3 comprises 16 residues. V was clipped by 10 bases and J by 2 bases, with 22 bases between them. The CDR3 spells CATTKIRRRFTDTQYF. The CDR3 bases are TGTGCCACTACAAAAATCCGACGGAGATTCACAGATACGCAGTATTTT.

The chain carries TRBV6-5 and TRBJ1-1, with 7 bases fitting TRBD1. The length of the CDR3 is 15 residues. Germline CDR1 MNHEY, CDR2 SVGAGI. Trimming took 5 bases from V and 3 from J; bases not matched to a gene: 9. The CDR3 loop reads CASSPAEGAHTEAFF. The CDR3 DNA reads TGTGCCAGCAGTCCCGCGGAGGGGGCCCACACTGAAGCTTTCTTT.

The CDR3 DNA reads TGCGCCAGCAGTCAAGAAAACAGGACTCCGGAGGTTCAGCCCCAGCATTTT. It codes for CASSQENRTPEVQPQHF. The chain has TRBV23-1 and TRBJ1-5, with D possibly TRBD1 on 5 matching bases. TRBV23-1 qualifies as an ORF whose function is uncertain. V dropped 2 bases and J dropped 6 bases, with 20 bases sitting between them. The CDR3 is 17 residues long.

The chain has TRBV13 and TRBJ2-7; 8 positions agree with TRBD1. The CDR3 sequence is 17 residues long. V shed 5 bases and J 5 bases; nucleotides not matched to a gene: 17. Germline lookup yields CDR1 PRHDT and CDR2 FYEKMQ (reference sequence). CDR3 in DNA: TGTGCCAGCAGCGTTGTTGGGACAGGTCTGCGATTCCACGAGCAGTACTTC. This codes for CASSVVGTGLRFHEQYF. The variable domain in full, with the rest retrieved from reference TRBV13 and TRBJ2-7, is AAGVIQSPRHLIKEKRETATLKCYPIPRHDTVYWYQQGPGQDPQFLISFYEKMQSDKGSIPDRFSAQQFSDYHSELNMSSLELGDSALYFCASSVVGTGLRFHEQYFGPGTRLTVT.

This clone was counted a few times. DNA for the CDR3: TGTGCCACCAGCCCAAATAGGAGGTGGGAAGCTTTCTTT. It is translated as CATSPNRRWEAFF. The chain carries TRBV15 and TRBJ1-1; D not resolved. CDR3 size: 13 residues. V lost 5 bases, J lost 8 bases, and 15 bases lay in between. Looked up from germline, CDR1 is LNHNV and CDR2 is YYDKDF (reference sequence).

This clone was seen a few times. The chain couples TRBV5-1 to TRBJ2-1, with TRBD2 matching over 12 bases. V lost 0 bases and J lost 0; bases outside the gene matches: 4. The germline gives CDR1 SGHRS, CDR2 YFSETQ. This CDR3 contains 18 residues. CDR3 nucleotide sequence: TGCGCCAGCAGCTTGGGACTAGCGGGGGAGAGCTCCTACAATGAGCAGTTCTTC. This gives the protein CASSLGLAGESSYNEQFF.

CDR3 in amino acids: CASSQGGSTDTQYF. The CDR3 DNA is TGTGCCAGCAGCCAGGGGGGGTCCACAGATACGCAGTATTTT. This chain uses TRBV4-2 with TRBJ2-3, with TRBD2 matching 7 bases. The J segment lost 2 bases and the V segment lost 3 bases, leaving 2 bases of the junction unmatched. This CDR3 is 14 amino acids long. Germline-derived CDR1 and CDR2 are LGHNA and YNFKEQ.

The CDR3 sequence: CAWSEDRGLTDTQYF. The CDR3 region has the DNA TGTGCCTGGAGTGAGGACAGGGGGCTCACAGATACGCAGTATTTT. The chain uses TRBV30 and TRBJ2-3; TRBD1 agrees at 11 bases. Unmatched junction bases numbered 2, after V lost 1 base and J lost 2 bases. Germline V gives CDR1 GTSNPN, CDR2 SVGIG (reference sequence). The CDR3 sequence is 15 residues long.

This chain links TRBV27 with TRBJ1-2; no firm D call. Trimming removed 0 bases from V and 5 bases from J, with 10 bases in between. This CDR3 region has 14 residues. In germline, CDR1 is MNHEY, CDR2 SMNVEV (reference sequence). The CDR3 nucleotides read TGTGCCAGCAGTTTATCAACCGGGGTATATGGCTACACCTTC. Translating gives CASSLSTGVYGYTF.